This T cell receptor beta chain was identified in a study of identical twins. CDR1 is DFQATT and CDR2 is SNEGSKA in the germline V gene (reference sequence). The J segment lost 6 bases and the V segment lost 0 bases, leaving 6 bases of the junction unmatched. There are 14 residues in the CDR3. Study findings and constraints: Models underpredicted monozygotic twin sharing of out-of-frame TCR alpha. Cord blood's abundant beta clonotypes had fewer insertions, unlike memory repertoires.

TCRdb reprocessed the 5' RACE reads with MiXCR, giving one entry per CDR3 protein. The top ten clones hold 2.5% to 3.5% of a sample with fewer than 650,000 distinct CDR3 sequences, approximately 10% of them seen once. In its sample, this clonotype was seen a few times. What it binds is unknown. The same data also went into a second study, on yellow fever vaccine responses in identical twins.

The sequenced sample consisted of PBMCs. V gene TRBV20-1 combines with J gene TRBJ2-7; TRBD2 agrees at 9 bases. The receptor comes from a woman aged 18 to 35 in good health. CDR3: CSARESGTSSEQYF. The CDR3 DNA is TGCAGTGCTAGAGAGTCCGGGACTAGCTCCGAGCAGTACTTC.